Following are 17 T cell receptor beta chains from one sample sequenced in a study of T cells in Graves' hyperthyroidism and ophthalmopathy. RNA transcripts yielded amplified TCR beta CDR3 regions. The primer set for the first-round RT-PCR of the TCR CDR3 was HTBI. One entry per CDR3 protein results from TCRdb running MiXCR on the multiplex PCR reads. Of about 740,000 distinct CDR3 sequences listed, 11% to 15% were seen once; the top ten hold roughly 10%. The material sequenced was blood. The receptor source for this set is a woman between 18 and 30 years old with Graves' hyperthyroidism.

This clonotype appeared a few times. DNA of the CDR3: TGTGCCAGCAGCTGGGGGACAGCAAATGGCTACACCTTC. It codes for CASSWGTANGYTF. The chain combines TRBV5-6 with TRBJ1-2, with 7 bases fitting TRBD1. The germline CDR1 and CDR2 sequences are SGHDT and YYEEEE. The CDR3 is 13 residues long. Unmatched junction bases numbered 5, after V lost 3 bases and J lost 6 bases.

There are a few counts of this clonotype. This chain uses TRBV2 with TRBJ2-3, with D perhaps matching TRBD2 (6 bases). V lost 8 bases, J lost 2 bases, and 11 bases lay in between. The CDR3 spans 13 residues. The germline gives CDR1 SNHLY, CDR2 FYNNEI. CDR3 sequence: CASGVRDTDTQYF. CDR3 bases: TGTGCCAGCGGGGTGCGGGACACAGATACGCAGTATTTT.

This clonotype was detected only a few times. The J gene is TRBJ2-7, the V gene TRBV27; the D is unclear. The CDR3 has 13 residues. Germline V gene lookup returns CDR1 MNHEY and CDR2 SMNVEV (reference sequence). Trimming took 4 bases from V and 3 from J, leaving 10 bases between them. This chain's CDR3 is CASSSPPGYEQYF. The CDR3 coding sequence is TGTGCCAGCAGTTCACCACCGGGCTACGAGCAGTACTTC.

V gene TRBV7-2 combines with J gene TRBJ2-1; 9 positions match TRBD1. Germline CDR1 reads SGHTA; CDR2 reads FQGNSA. The junction had 11 bases not matched to a gene; V was cut back by 5 bases and J by 6 bases. The CDR3 loop spans 16 amino acids. The CDR3 DNA is TGTGCCAGCAGCCCTGGGACAGGGACGACCACCAATGAGCAGTTCTTC. It is translated as CASSPGTGTTTNEQFF.

The chain recombines TRBV4-3 with TRBJ2-5; TRBD2 matches 13 bases. The germline V gene has CDR1 LGHNA and CDR2 YSLEER. V gave up 2 bases and J gave up 5 bases; unmatched junction bases: 17. The CDR3 spans 20 residues. Here the CDR3 DNA reads TGCGCCAGCAGCCAAAATAATGGACTAGCGGGAGCCCAAGAATGGGAGACCCAGTACTTC. This codes for CASSQNNGLAGAQEWETQYF.

This clonotype was detected only once. It may be a read error: a sequence one base away is much more abundant. The genes are TRBV7-8 and TRBJ2-2; 9 bases align to TRBD2. The CDR3 totals 16 residues. Germline V CDR1 and CDR2: SGHVS, FQNEAQ. CDR3 nucleotide sequence: TGTACCAGCAGCGGGACTAGCAAATCGAACACCGGGGAGCTGTTTTTT. Its translation is CTSSGTSKSNTGELFF.

CDR3 loop: CASSLAPGRAGELFF. The CDR3 DNA sequence: TGTGCCAGCAGCTTAGCGCCCGGGAGGGCCGGGGAGCTGTTTTTT. The chain carries TRBV11-1 and TRBJ2-2, with 8 bases lining up with TRBD2. The CDR3 has 15 residues. Germline-derived CDR1 and CDR2 are SGHAT and FQDESV (reference sequence). V shed 0 bases and J 6 bases; nucleotides not matched to a gene: 3.

This clonotype was recorded at least ten times. The chain couples TRBV18 to TRBJ1-1; D is unresolved. Germline V gene data show CDR1 as KGHSH and CDR2 as LQKENI. The CDR3 spans 12 residues. V was pared by 0 bases and J by 6 bases, with 5 bases between. In DNA, the CDR3 is TGTGCCAGCTCACCACCTGGCCCTGAAGCTTTCTTT. Its protein product is CASSPPGPEAFF.

This clonotype has at least ten counts. This chain joins TRBV11-2 and TRBJ1-1, with 8 bases matching TRBD1. This CDR3 contains 19 residues. Trimming cost V 1 base and J 3 bases; bases outside gene matches: 16. Germline-derived CDR1 and CDR2 are SGHAT and FQNNGV. The CDR3 bases are TGTGCCAGCAGCTTAGGTCCAGGGGGCTATGTGGATAGCGACACTGAAGCTTTCTTT. Translated: CASSLGPGGYVDSDTEAFF. The whole variable domain, remainder taken from reference TRBV11-2 and TRBJ1-1, is EAGVAQSPRYKIIEKRQSVAFWCNPISGHATLYWYQQILGQGPKLLIQFQNNGVVDDSQLPKDRFSAERLKGVDSTLKIQPAKLEDSAVYLCASSLGPGGYVDSDTEAFFGQGTRLTVV.

This clonotype has a count of ten or more. J is TRBJ1-1 and V is TRBV4-1; D is uncertain. The V gene's germline CDR1 is MGHRA and CDR2 YSYEKL. This CDR3 spans 14 amino acids. The V and J ends lost 0 bases and 3 bases respectively, with 8 bases between them. The CDR3: CASSQEYGYTEAFF. Written as DNA, the CDR3 is TGCGCCAGCAGCCAAGAATACGGGTACACTGAAGCTTTCTTT.

The V and J genes are TRBV11-2 and TRBJ1-1, with 9 nucleotides matching TRBD1. Germline V gene data show CDR1 as SGHAT and CDR2 as FQNNGV. V lost 1 base and J lost 1; bases outside the gene matches: 7. There are 17 residues in the CDR3. Here the CDR3 DNA reads TGTGCCAGCAGCTTAGCGTACAGGGGGCGCGAGAACACTGAAGCTTTCTTT. Its translation: CASSLAYRGRENTEAFF.

A note on this clonotype: The conserved final phenylalanine or tryptophan is absent from the CDR3, which likely points to a read error. V and J are TRBV20-1 and TRBJ2-7, with D possibly matching TRBD2 (7 bases). Trimming removed 2 bases from V and 0 bases from J, with 11 bases in between. Germline CDR1 is DFQATT and CDR2 is SNEGSKA (reference sequence). This CDR3 has 14 residues. CDR3 DNA: TGCAGTGCTAGAAAGGGGGGGAGCTCCTACGAGCAGTACCTC. Its translation is CSARKGGSSYEQYL.

There are many counts of this clonotype. V and J are TRBV20-1 and TRBJ1-2; 7 bases fit TRBD1. The CDR3 has 14 amino acids. Unmatched junction bases numbered 8, after V lost 5 bases and J lost 2 bases. Germline lookup yields CDR1 DFQATT and CDR2 SNEGSKA (reference sequence). DNA for the CDR3: TGCAGTGCTGGGCAGGACAGGAAGAACTATGGCTACACCTTC. Translation: CSAGQDRKNYGYTF.

In its sample, this clonotype was seen many times. The chain is built from TRBV11-2 and TRBJ2-3; perhaps D is TRBD1 or TRBD2 (6 bases each). Per germline, CDR1 SGHAT and CDR2 FQNNGV. V was trimmed by 5 bases and J by 4 bases, leaving 16 bases between them. The CDR3 sequence is 15 residues long. As DNA, the CDR3 is TGTGCCAGCAGCCAGCCCCGGGGGCGGGCAGATACGCAGTATTTT. It codes for CASSQPRGRADTQYF.

The chain combines TRBV20-1 with TRBJ2-3; possibly TRBD2 for D (5 bases). V lost 6 bases and J 0 bases, leaving 16 bases between the germline ends. The CDR3 is 15 amino acids. Germline V gene data show CDR1 as DFQATT and CDR2 as SNEGSKA (reference sequence). The CDR3 coding sequence is TGCAGTGCGCCTTCTGCGGGCGGGAGCACAGATACGCAGTATTTT. Translating it yields CSAPSAGGSTDTQYF.

There are a few counts of this clonotype. The V and J genes are TRBV27 and TRBJ1-5, with D perhaps TRBD1 (5 bases). CDR3 length equals 14 residues. CDR1 and CDR2 from the germline V gene are MNHEY and SMNVEV (reference sequence). V was shortened by 5 bases and J by 10 bases, with 18 bases between the two germline ends. For the CDR3, the DNA is TGTGCCAGCAGTCTCTCACCCCAGGGTGGACCCCAGCATTTT. Its protein is CASSLSPQGGPQHF.

There are many counts of this clonotype. V usage is TRBV7-9 and J usage is TRBJ2-7; a weak D match, TRBD1 (6 bases). Germline CDR1 SEHNR, CDR2 FQNEAQ (reference sequence). Trimming took 5 bases from V and 1 from J, leaving 9 bases between them. The CDR3 extends over 13 amino acids. CDR3 residues: CASSKDSSYEQYF. DNA of the CDR3: TGTGCCAGCAGCAAGGACAGTTCCTACGAGCAGTACTTC.